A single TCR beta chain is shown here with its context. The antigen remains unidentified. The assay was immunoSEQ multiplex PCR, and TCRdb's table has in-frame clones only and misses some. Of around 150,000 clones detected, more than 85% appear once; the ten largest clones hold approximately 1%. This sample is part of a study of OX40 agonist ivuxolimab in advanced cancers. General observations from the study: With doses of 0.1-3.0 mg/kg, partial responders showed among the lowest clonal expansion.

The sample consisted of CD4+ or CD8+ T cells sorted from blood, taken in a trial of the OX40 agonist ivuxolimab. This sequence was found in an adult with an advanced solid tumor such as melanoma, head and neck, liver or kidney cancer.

DNA of the CDR3: TGTGCCAGCAGCCCCGACATTGAACCCAATCAGCCCCAGCATTTT. This encodes CASSPDIEPNQPQHF. The genes are TRBV6-5 and TRBJ1-5, with unresolved D. Germline CDR1 is MNHEY and CDR2 is SVGAGI. The CDR3 sequence is 15 residues long. The V end was cut by 6 bases, the J end by 3 bases, with 15 bases between.